One sample yielded the 15 T cell receptor beta chains listed below, sequenced in a study of CD8+ T cells in alopecia areata. RNA was extracted and reverse transcribed into cDNA as the sequencing template. Method: immunoSEQ multiplex PCR; TCRdb's copy keeps in-frame clones and lacks some. The table lists some 99,000 clones, 35% to 50% of them singletons. Sequencing was done on a sample of CD4+ T cells sorted from blood. The source of these receptors is a human donor with alopecia areata.

DNA of the CDR3: TGTGCCTGGAATGGGGACAGTTTCTATGGCTACACCTTC. Protein sequence: CAWNGDSFYGYTF. This chain uses TRBV30 with TRBJ1-2; 7 bases fit TRBD1. The CDR3 sequence is 13 residues long. Germline lookup yields CDR1 GTSNPN and CDR2 SVGIG (reference sequence). Germline trimming cut 4 bases from V and 4 bases from J; bases unmatched to any gene: 6.

The chain has TRBV4-3 and TRBJ1-1; 7 positions agree with TRBD1. V was clipped by 4 bases and J by 1 base; unmatched bases: 6. The CDR3 covers 15 residues. The germline gives CDR1 LGHNA, CDR2 YSLEER. The CDR3 DNA sequence: TGCGCCAGCAGCCTTACGGGACAGACGAACACTGAAGCTTTCTTT. Its protein is CASSLTGQTNTEAFF.

The chain couples TRBV29-1 to TRBJ1-2, with 9 bases lining up with TRBD1. Germline CDR1 is SQVTM and CDR2 is ANQGSEA. With V trimmed by 6 bases and J by 10 bases, 15 bases remained unmatched. The CDR3 consists of 14 residues. CDR3 sequence (DNA): TGCAGCGTCGTAAGACTAACAGGGGGCTTCGACTACACCTTC. Amino acids: CSVVRLTGGFDYTF. Filled out from reference TRBV29-1 and TRBJ1-2, the complete variable domain reads SAVISQKPSRDICQRGTSLTIQCQVDSQVTMMFWYRQQPGQSLTLIATANQGSEATYESGFVIDKFPISRPNLTFSTLTVSNMSPEDSSIYLCSVVRLTGGFDYTFGSGTRLTVV.

The chain carries TRBV29-1 and TRBJ1-2; D call uncertain. The CDR3 loop spans 10 amino acids. Germline V CDR1 and CDR2: SQVTM, ANQGSEA. Trimming removed 3 bases at V and 5 bases at J, with 4 bases between. CDR3 region: CSVDEYGYTF. The CDR3 DNA is TGCAGCGTTGACGAGTATGGCTACACCTTC.

J is TRBJ2-1 and V is TRBV14, with 8 bases lining up with TRBD1. With V trimmed by 7 bases and J by 3 bases, 2 bases remained unmatched. CDR1 is SGHDN, CDR2 FVKESK, per germline. This CDR3 has 13 amino acids. The DNA for the CDR3 is TGTGCCAGCAAGGGACAGGACTACAATGAGCAGTTCTTC. Translated, it gives CASKGQDYNEQFF.

This chain connects TRBV5-1 to TRBJ2-7; weak D call: TRBD2 (6 bases). Trimming shortened V by 5 bases and J by 5 bases, and 17 bases separated the two germline ends. CDR1 SGHRS and CDR2 YFSETQ come from the germline V gene. The CDR3 is 14 amino acids. The CDR3 region is CASRGRGTSHEQYF. The CDR3 nucleotides are TGCGCCAGCAGGGGGCGGGGAACATCTCACGAGCAGTACTTC.

This clone was seen a handful of times. This rearrangement joins TRBV28 to TRBJ2-3; 8 bases match TRBD2. Germline CDR1 MDHEN, CDR2 SYDVKM. J lost 6 bases, V lost 2 bases, and 10 bases had no gene match. The CDR3 length is 16 residues. CDR3: CASSLVVSGEGDTQYF. DNA for the CDR3: TGTGCCAGCAGTTTAGTGGTTAGCGGGGAAGGGGATACGCAGTATTTT.

The chain has TRBV29-1 and TRBJ2-5, with 11 bases that match TRBD2. The J call is doubtful: the DNA matches TRBJ2-7 better. Looked up from germline, CDR1 is SQVTM and CDR2 is ANQGSEA. This CDR3 has 16 amino acids. CDR3 nucleotide sequence: TGCAGCGTTTTGTTGGGAACCGGGACTAGCGGCTACGAGCAGTACTTC. It specifies CSVLLGTGTSGYEQYF.

CDR3 region: CSVDLGLAGREQYF. The CDR3 DNA follows: TGCAGCGTTGATTTGGGACTAGCGGGAAGGGAGCAGTACTTC. The genes are TRBV29-1 and TRBJ2-7; TRBD2 matches at 13 bases. Germline CDR1 reads SQVTM; CDR2 reads ANQGSEA. CDR3 length: 14 amino acids. V gave up 3 bases and J gave up 7 bases; unmatched junction bases: 6.

The chain is built from TRBV27 and TRBJ2-7; 7 bases agree with TRBD1. CDR1 is MNHEY and CDR2 is SMNVEV in the germline V gene (reference sequence). This CDR3 has 13 amino acids. V was clipped by 5 bases and J by 6 bases; unmatched bases: 7. CDR3 nucleotide sequence: TGTGCCAGCAGTACCTACAGGGGTGGCGAGCAGTACTTC. This encodes CASSTYRGGEQYF.

The CDR3, as DNA: TGTGCCAGCTCACCAGCAGGACAGGGAGGGCCCGAGCAGTACTTC. This sequence encodes CASSPAGQGGPEQYF. The V call is TRBV18, the J call TRBJ2-7; D perhaps matches TRBD1 (8 bases). The V gene's germline CDR1 is KGHSH and CDR2 LQKENI. V dropped 2 bases and J dropped 6 bases, with 17 bases sitting between them. CDR3 size: 15 residues.

DNA for the CDR3: TGCGCCAGCAGTCGCTACGGACTAGCGGGAGTTCACGAGCAGTTCTTC. It specifies CASSRYGLAGVHEQFF. V is TRBV23-1 and J is TRBJ2-1; 13 bases are a match to TRBD2. TRBV23-1 is classed as an ORF, of uncertain function. Trimming at V came to 4 bases and at J to 10 bases, leaving 10 bases not matched to a gene. The CDR3 sequence is 16 residues long.

This sequence joins TRBV20-1 and TRBJ2-7; the D is unclear. Germline CDR1 and CDR2: DFQATT and SNEGSKA (reference sequence). V was trimmed by 7 bases and J by 0 bases, leaving 7 bases between them. CDR3 length equals 11 residues. CDR3 amino acids: CSVRLSYEQYF. The CDR3 DNA reads as TGCAGTGTCCGACTCTCCTACGAGCAGTACTTC.

V and J are TRBV18 and TRBJ2-5, with D hard to call. The length of the CDR3 is 14 residues. V was trimmed by 3 bases and J by 5 bases, leaving 13 bases between them. CDR1 is KGHSH, CDR2 LQKENI, per germline. This CDR3 is CASSPNHGQETQYF. CDR3 nucleotides: TGTGCCAGCTCACCGAACCACGGGCAGGAGACCCAGTACTTC. Full variable domain (remainder filled in from reference TRBV18 and TRBJ2-5): NAGVMQNPRHLVRRRGQEARLRCSPMKGHSHVYWYRQLPEEGLKFMVYLQKENIIDESGMPKERFSAEFPKEGPSILRIQQVVRGDSAAYFCASSPNHGQETQYFGPGTRLLVL.

Regarding this clone: An end of the junction differs from the germline gene, which may be a read error. The V and J genes are TRBV4-1 and TRBJ2-5; D is perhaps TRBD2 (5 bases). The CDR3 has 16 amino acids. CDR1 is MGHRA, CDR2 YSYEKL, per germline. CDR3 DNA: TGCGCCAGCAGCCAAGACCGCCGGGGTTCCCAAGTGACCCAGTACTTC. Amino acids: CASSQDRRGSQVTQYF.